Listed below are T cell receptor beta chains from one sample, sequenced in a study of PD-1 blockade in classical Hodgkin lymphoma. Sequenced by immunoSEQ multiplex PCR; TCRdb stores in-frame clones only, minus some. The table includes 15,000 to 20,000 clones, about 75% detected once. The source was CD4+ T cells from blood, collected before the fourth cycle of nivolumab. These receptor sequences come from a human donor with classical Hodgkin lymphoma. The CDR3 runs from the conserved cysteine through the conserved F or W. The D gene is left open where the match is weak. Rows give clone size only sometimes, using once, few, many, or a class for an expanded clone.

DNA	CDR3	D	V	size	J
TGTGCCAGCAGCAATCCTACCGGGACAGGGGCCTTGGGCAATCAGCCCCAGCATTTT	CASSNPTGTGALGNQPQHF	TRBD1	TRBV7-2	-	TRBJ1-5
TGTGCCAGCTCACCTGGTAGTGGGACTGAAGCTTTCTTT	CASSPGSGTEAFF	-	TRBV18	-	TRBJ1-1
TGCGCCAGCAGCCCGACAGGGGGCGCCTATGGCTACACCTTC	CASSPTGGAYGYTF	TRBD1	TRBV5-1	-	TRBJ1-2
TGTGCCAGCAGCCAAGACCTCCCCGGACGAGGTGCAGATACGCAGTATTTT	CASSQDLPGRGADTQYF	-	TRBV14	-	TRBJ2-3
TGTGCCAGCAGTACGACGACTAGCGGGAGGTCAGATACGCAGTATTTT	CASSTTTSGRSDTQYF	TRBD2	TRBV5-8	-	TRBJ2-3
TGTGCCAGCAGTTTGGCCCGGGCCACGGGCACTGAAGCTTTCTTT	CASSLARATGTEAFF	-	TRBV28	-	TRBJ1-1
TGTGCCAGCTCACCTCCGATTGGACAGCGACGGCCCTACGAGCAGTACTTC	CASSPPIGQRRPYEQYF	-	TRBV18	-	TRBJ2-7
TGTGCCAGCAGTCCGGACAGGGGGCATGGCTACACCTTC	CASSPDRGHGYTF	TRBD1	TRBV7-2	-	TRBJ1-2
TGTGCCAGCAGCTCGCGCTTGACAGGGGGCAATGAGCAGTTCTTC	CASSSRLTGGNEQFF	TRBD1	TRBV7-8	-	TRBJ2-1
TGCGCCAGCAGCCAAGATAAGGGGGTTCTCGGGGGGTCTGAAGCTTTCTTT	CASSQDKGVLGGSEAFF	-	TRBV4-3	-	TRBJ1-1
TGTGCCATCAGTGAAAGGCAGGGGGGCACAGATACGCAGTATTTT	CAISERQGGTDTQYF	TRBD1	TRBV10-3	-	TRBJ2-3
TGTGCCTGGAGTCCCCAGCTCGGAGAAAAACTGTTTTTT	CAWSPQLGEKLFF	-	TRBV30	few	TRBJ1-4
TGTGCCAGCCGTTTTGGGGGAGGACAGGAGAAGCTTTTCTTT	CASRFGGGQEKLFF	TRBD1	TRBV28	few	TRBJ1-1
TGTGCCAGCAGTTCGGGACTAGCGGGCACCAATGAGCAGTTCTTC	CASSSGLAGTNEQFF	TRBD2	TRBV6-6	-	TRBJ2-1
TGTGCCAGCAGTTCGGACAGGGGGCGTGGGAGCACTGAAGCTTTCTTT	CASSSDRGRGSTEAFF	TRBD1	TRBV6-5	few	TRBJ1-1
TGTGCCAGCAGTACCCCGGGACATAACTACGAGCAGTACTTC	CASSTPGHNYEQYF	-	TRBV28	-	TRBJ2-7
TGTGCCAGCAGCTTAATTGGAGGATTAGGGACTGAAGCTTTCTTT	CASSLIGGLGTEAFF	-	TRBV11-2	few	TRBJ1-1
TGTGCCAGCAGCCCCCGGAACGAAGAGACCCAGTACTTC	CASSPRNEETQYF	-	TRBV7-2	once	TRBJ2-5
TGTGCCAGTAGTATAGGCCCCCAGGGAGGGCACGGCAATCAGCCCCAGCATTTT	CASSIGPQGGHGNQPQHF	-	TRBV19	-	TRBJ1-5
TGCGCCAGCAGCTTACAGGGGGCTGAAGCTTTCTTT	CASSLQGAEAFF	TRBD1	TRBV5-1	-	TRBJ1-1
TGTGCCAGCAGCTTAGTAGTGGCCTCCCTGAACACTGAAGCTTTCTTT	CASSLVVASLNTEAFF	-	TRBV7-9	few	TRBJ1-1
TGTGCCAGCAACAGGGTGAGGTATGGCTACACCTTC	CASNRVRYGYTF	-	TRBV28	-	TRBJ1-2
TGTGCCAGCAGCTCACCCGGATTAGCCAAAAACATTCAGTACTTC	CASSSPGLAKNIQYF	-	TRBV28	-	TRBJ2-4
TGTGCCAGCAGTGAACAAGGACTAGCAGAGCAGTTCTTC	CASSEQGLAEQFF	TRBD2	TRBV2	-	TRBJ2-1
TGTGCCAGCAGCGGAGGAGTCGAGACCCAGTACTTC	CASSGGVETQYF	-	TRBV5-6	few	TRBJ2-5
TGCGCCAGCAGCCCTACGGACAGGGGATTTCAGTACTTC	CASSPTDRGFQYF	TRBD1	TRBV4-3	-	TRBJ2-7
TGCGCCAGCAGCCTCGGACAAACAACTAATGAAAAACTGTTTTTT	CASSLGQTTNEKLFF	-	TRBV5-1	-	TRBJ1-4
TGTGCCAGCAGCGTAGAACTAGCGGCCTACAATGAGCAGTTCTTC	CASSVELAAYNEQFF	TRBD2	TRBV9	-	TRBJ2-1
TGTGCCAGCAGCCACCAGACTGGGCCCTACGAGCAGTACTTC	CASSHQTGPYEQYF	-	TRBV7-2	-	TRBJ2-7
TGTGCCAGCAGCCGACAAGGGGGCGCGAACACTGAAGCTTTCTTT	CASSRQGGANTEAFF	TRBD1	TRBV7-9	once	TRBJ1-1
TGTGCCAGCAGCTTAGGGGGGCAAGAGACCCAGTACTTC	CASSLGGQETQYF	-	TRBV11-2	-	TRBJ2-5
TGTGCCAGCAGTGAAGCCGGGACAGTTATATCAAATGAGCAGTTCTTC	CASSEAGTVISNEQFF	TRBD1	TRBV2	-	TRBJ2-1
TGTGCCAGCAGCTTCTACGGAGGGCACAATGAGCAGTTCTTC	CASSFYGGHNEQFF	-	TRBV11-1	-	TRBJ2-1
TGTGCCAGCAGCTTATTTCCTGATAATTCACCCCTCCACTTT	CASSLFPDNSPLHF	-	TRBV7-9	few	TRBJ1-6
TGTGCCAGCTCACCACGACTAGCGTACCAAGAGACCCAGTACTTC	CASSPRLAYQETQYF	TRBD2	TRBV18	-	TRBJ2-5